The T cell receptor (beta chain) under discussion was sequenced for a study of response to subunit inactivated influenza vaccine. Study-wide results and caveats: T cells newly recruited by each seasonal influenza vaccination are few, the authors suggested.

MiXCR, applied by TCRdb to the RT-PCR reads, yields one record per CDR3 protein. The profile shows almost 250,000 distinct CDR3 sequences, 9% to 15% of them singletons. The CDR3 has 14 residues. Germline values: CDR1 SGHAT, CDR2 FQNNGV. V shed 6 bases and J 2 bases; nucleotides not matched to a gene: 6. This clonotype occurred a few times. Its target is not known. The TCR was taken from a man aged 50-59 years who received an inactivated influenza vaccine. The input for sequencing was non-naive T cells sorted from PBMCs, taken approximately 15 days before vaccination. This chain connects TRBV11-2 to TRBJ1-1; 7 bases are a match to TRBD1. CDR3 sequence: CASSHRGGNTEAFF. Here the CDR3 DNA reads TGTGCCAGCAGTCACAGGGGAGGAAACACTGAAGCTTTCTTT.